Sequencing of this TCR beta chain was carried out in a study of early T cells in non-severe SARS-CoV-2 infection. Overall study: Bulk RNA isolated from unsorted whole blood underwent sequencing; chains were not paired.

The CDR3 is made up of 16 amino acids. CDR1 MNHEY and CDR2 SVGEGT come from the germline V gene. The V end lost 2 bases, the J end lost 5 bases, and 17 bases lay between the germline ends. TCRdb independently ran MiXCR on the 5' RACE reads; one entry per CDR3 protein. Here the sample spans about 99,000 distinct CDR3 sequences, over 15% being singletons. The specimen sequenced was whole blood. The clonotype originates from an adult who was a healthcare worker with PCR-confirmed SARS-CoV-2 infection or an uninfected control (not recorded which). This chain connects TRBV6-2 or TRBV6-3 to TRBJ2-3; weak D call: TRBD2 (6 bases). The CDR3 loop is CASSYLPPGEGDTQYF. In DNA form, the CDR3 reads TGTGCCAGCAGTTACCTCCCTCCGGGAGAAGGAGATACGCAGTATTTT.